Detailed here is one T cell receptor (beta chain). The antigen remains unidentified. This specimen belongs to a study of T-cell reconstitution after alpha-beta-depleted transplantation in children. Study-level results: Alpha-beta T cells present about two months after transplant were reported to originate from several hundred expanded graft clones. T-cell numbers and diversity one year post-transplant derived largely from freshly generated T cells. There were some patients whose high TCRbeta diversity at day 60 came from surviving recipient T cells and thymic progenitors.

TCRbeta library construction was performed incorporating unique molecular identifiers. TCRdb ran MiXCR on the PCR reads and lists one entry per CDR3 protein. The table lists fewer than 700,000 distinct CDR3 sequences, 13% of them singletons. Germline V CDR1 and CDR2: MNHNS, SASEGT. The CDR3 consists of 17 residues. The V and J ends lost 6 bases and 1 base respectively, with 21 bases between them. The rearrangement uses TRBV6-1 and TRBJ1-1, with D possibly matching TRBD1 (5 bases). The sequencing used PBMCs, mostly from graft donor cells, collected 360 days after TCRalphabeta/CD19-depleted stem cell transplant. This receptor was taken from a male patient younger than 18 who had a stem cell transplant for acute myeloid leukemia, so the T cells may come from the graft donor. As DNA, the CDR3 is TGTGCCAGCAGCCGCGCTCGACAGAGAAAGGGGAACACTGAAGCTTTCTTT. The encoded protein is CASSRARQRKGNTEAFF.